This is a list of T cell receptor beta chains from one sample in a study of cytomegalovirus exposure and HLA in healthy donors. The data were produced by immunoSEQ multiplex PCR, yet TCRdb's version contains in-frame clones alone and is incomplete. Of about 190,000 clones listed, around 90% are singletons. The sequencing sample was made of PBMCs. The origin of the receptors is a boy aged 2 to 10 in good health and CMV-seronegative. The CDR3 runs from the conserved cysteine through the conserved F or W. Each record gives: CDR3 length, D gene, clone size, V gene, J gene, CDR3 DNA, CDR3 protein. D genes are given only for firm matches. The size field is filled for only some rows; it gives once, few, many or a size class.

>13|TRBD1|NA|TRBV18|TRBJ2-7
TGTGCCAGCTCGGCAACAGGGGGCTACGAGCAGTACTTC
CASSATGGYEQYF
>15|TRBD2|NA|TRBV7-9|TRBJ2-1
TGTGCCAGCAGCTTCGCGGGACTAGAAGGGAATGAGCAGTTCTTC
CASSFAGLEGNEQFF
>12|NA|once|TRBV10-3|TRBJ2-7
TGTGCCATCAGGGGGGGTCCCGACGAGCAGTACTTC
CAIRGGPDEQYF
>13|TRBD2|NA|TRBV29-1|TRBJ2-7
TGCAGCGTTGTGCGCGGGAGCTCCTACGAGCAGTACTTC
CSVVRGSSYEQYF
>15|NA|NA|TRBV6-6|TRBJ1-1
TGTGCCAGCAGTTTTACGACTACAGCTGACACTGAAGCTTTCTTT
CASSFTTTADTEAFF
>17|TRBD2|NA|TRBV5-1|TRBJ2-2
TGCGCCAGCAGCCTAGGACTAGCGGGAGAGGTGACCGGGGAGCTGTTTTTT
CASSLGLAGEVTGELFF
>17|TRBD1|NA|TRBV5-4|TRBJ1-2
TGTGCCAGCAGCCTGTCGGGACAGGGAACCGAGATCTATGGCTACACCTTC
CASSLSGQGTEIYGYTF
>14|NA|NA|TRBV28|TRBJ1-2
TGTGCCAGCGCCCACACCGGGGATCTCTATGGCTACACCTTC
CASAHTGDLYGYTF
>14|TRBD1|NA|TRBV6-1|TRBJ1-1
TGTGCCAGCGGGACAGGGGTTCGTAACACTGAAGCTTTCTTT
CASGTGVRNTEAFF
>14|TRBD2|once|TRBV27|TRBJ2-1
TGTGCCAGCAGCAGGACTAGCGGGGTATATGAGCAGTTCTTC
CASSRTSGVYEQFF
>15|TRBD1|NA|TRBV5-1|TRBJ2-7
TGCGCCAGCAGCTTGGATCAGGGGGCGCTTACTATTCGGTACTTC
CASSLDQGALTIRYF
>14|TRBD1|NA|TRBV27|TRBJ2-7
TGTGCCAGCAGTTTGGGGACAGATCACTACGAGCAGTACTTC
CASSLGTDHYEQYF
>23|TRBD2|NA|TRBV10-3|TRBJ2-7
TGTGCCATCAGTGAGACTAGTTCATCACATGGGCTGCTAGCGGGACCTAACTCCTACGAGCAGTACTTC
CAISETSSSHGLLAGPNSYEQYF
>15|NA|NA|TRBV2|TRBJ1-6
TGTGCCAGCAGGGGAGTGCGGGACGGGAATTCACCCCTCCACTTT
CASRGVRDGNSPLHF
>15|NA|once|TRBV6-5|TRBJ2-3
TGTGCCAGCAGTTATACGGGCGAACTGGAGGCAAGGCAGTATTTT
CASSYTGELEARQYF
>15|NA|NA|TRBV9|TRBJ2-7
TGTGCCAGCAGCGTAGACGGAGAAGGGGTATACGAGCAGTACTTC
CASSVDGEGVYEQYF
>18|TRBD1|NA|TRBV5-5|TRBJ2-2
TGTGCCAGCAGCTTGGGGCGACAGGGGATCTCGGGGACCGGGGAGCTGTTTTTT
CASSLGRQGISGTGELFF
>18|TRBD2|once|TRBV5-1|TRBJ2-1
TGCGCCAGCAGCTTGGGTCTAGCGGGAGGGATGACCTACAATGAGCAGTTCTTC
CASSLGLAGGMTYNEQFF
>16|TRBD1|NA|TRBV13|TRBJ2-5
TGTGCCAGCAGCCCATCAAGGGACAGGGACCAAGAGACCCAGTACTTC
CASSPSRDRDQETQYF
>17|TRBD1|NA|TRBV7-8|TRBJ1-3
TGTGCCAGCAGCTTAGAGATGACAGGGAGAAAGAGAAACACCATATATTTT
CASSLEMTGRKRNTIYF
>12|NA|NA|TRBV7-2|TRBJ1-1
TGTGCCAGCAGCCTGACAGACGCGGACGCTTTCTTT
CASSLTDADAFF
>12|NA|NA|TRBV5-1|TRBJ2-7
TGCGCCAGCAGCCTGGACGGTTACGAGCAGTACTTC
CASSLDGYEQYF
>15|TRBD2|NA|TRBV28|TRBJ2-3
TGTGCCAGCAGTTCGGGAGGGAGTAGCACAGATACGCAGTATTTT
CASSSGGSSTDTQYF
>17|NA|few|TRBV9|TRBJ2-5
TGTGCCAGCAGCCCTGAAGCTACGGGGGTTCTATCGGAGACCCAGTACTTC
CASSPEATGVLSETQYF
>16|TRBD2|NA|TRBV30|TRBJ2-1
TGTGCCTTGGGACTAGCGGGAGGATATCTCTACAATGAGCAGTTCTTC
CALGLAGGYLYNEQFF
>15|NA|NA|TRBV4-1|TRBJ1-1
TGCGCCAGCAGCCAAGTGGCGGGGGATGGCACTGAAGCTTTCTTT
CASSQVAGDGTEAFF
>14|NA|once|TRBV5-6|TRBJ1-2
TGTGCCAGCAGCTTGGGAGTTATTAACTATGGCTACACCTTC
CASSLGVINYGYTF
>14|NA|NA|TRBV30|TRBJ1-4
TGTGCCTGCACCCTCAGGGCCTCGGATGAAAAACTGTTTTTT
CACTLRASDEKLFF
>15|TRBD1|NA|TRBV9|TRBJ1-5
TGTGCCAGCAGCGCCGGGACAGGGGGTAATCAGCCCCAGCATTTT
CASSAGTGGNQPQHF
>12|NA|few|TRBV6-1|TRBJ1-3
TGTGCCAGCTCCCCTACAGGTAACACCATATATTTT
CASSPTGNTIYF
>18|NA|NA|TRBV18|TRBJ2-1
TGTGCCAGCTCACCACTGGGGCGGGGACCCAGGTCCTACAATGAGCAGTTCTTC
CASSPLGRGPRSYNEQFF
>13|NA|few|TRBV6-1|TRBJ1-4
TGTGCCAGCCGGGGAGCTTCTAATGAAAAACTGTTTTTT
CASRGASNEKLFF
>15|TRBD1|NA|TRBV6-1|TRBJ1-2
TGTGCCAGCAGTCCGGGGACAGGAAGGAACTATGGCTACACCTTC
CASSPGTGRNYGYTF
>16|NA|NA|TRBV19|TRBJ1-5
TGTGCCAGTAGCCTAACCCCACAGGGAGGCAATCAGCCCCAGCATTTT
CASSLTPQGGNQPQHF
>14|NA|NA|TRBV19|TRBJ1-3
TGTGCCAGTAGTATCCCGACAGATGGAAACACCATATATTTT
CASSIPTDGNTIYF
>13|NA|NA|TRBV5-4|TRBJ1-2
TGTGCCAGCAGCTTGTTGACAGGTTCCGGCTACACCTTC
CASSLLTGSGYTF
>16|NA|NA|TRBV30|TRBJ1-3
TGTGCCTGGAGTGTACCGGGGATCGTCTCTGGAAACACCATATATTTT
CAWSVPGIVSGNTIYF
>14|NA|NA|TRBV27|TRBJ2-1
TGTGCCAGCAGTGCACAGGGTCCAGATATAAAGCAGTTCTTC
CASSAQGPDIKQFF
>12|NA|NA|TRBV28|TRBJ1-1
TGTGCCAGCAGTCTCCAACAGGGAGCAGCTTTCTTT
CASSLQQGAAFF
>14|NA|NA|TRBV19|TRBJ2-6
TGTGCCAGTAACTTAGGGGCTGGGGCCAACGTCCTGACTTTC
CASNLGAGANVLTF
>14|TRBD1|NA|TRBV27|TRBJ1-2
TGTGCCAGCAGTCAAAACAGGGGGCGCGGAGGCTACACCTTC
CASSQNRGRGGYTF
>17|TRBD2|NA|TRBV4-1|TRBJ2-3
TGCGCCAGCAGCCTCCTACTAGCGGGGGGGCCCGAGGGTACGCAGTATTTT
CASSLLLAGGPEGTQYF
>16|NA|NA|TRBV6-1|TRBJ1-6
TGTGCCAGCAGTGAATTCGGACATCGGACGGATCCACCCCTCCACTTT
CASSEFGHRTDPPLHF